This T cell receptor (beta chain) was profiled in a study of T cells in localized non-small cell lung cancer. The assay was immunoSEQ multiplex PCR, and TCRdb's table has in-frame clones only and misses some. The table lists about 40,000 clones, 88% of them singletons. This clone was recorded only once. The CDR3 is 14 residues long. Looked up from germline, CDR1 is SGHAT and CDR2 is FQDESV (reference sequence). The V and J ends lost 3 bases and 2 bases, in that order; junction bases with no gene match: 1. The sequences come from peripheral blood, collected before any cancer treatment. The TCR comes from a woman aged 40-69 years with stage I lung adenocarcinoma. The chain carries TRBV11-1 and TRBJ1-3; 7 bases match TRBD1. Here the CDR3 reads CASSFGQAGNTIYF. Written as DNA, the CDR3 is TGTGCCAGCAGCTTCGGACAGGCTGGAAACACCATATATTTT.